This T cell receptor (beta chain) was recorded in a study of CD8 T cells in Susac syndrome. Broader study findings: Clonal expansion did not appear in Susac syndrome CD4+ T cell repertoires.

Peripheral blood CD8+ and CD4+ T cells were profiled by TCR beta sequencing. Patients having Susac syndrome satisfied recently defined diagnostic criteria for definite or probable disease. FACS enriched CD8+ TEMRA cells, while bulk CD8+ and CD4+ were negatively isolated. The RNA, about 0.45 to 1 ug, was put through reverse transcription using random hexamers. TCRdb independently ran MiXCR on the immunoSEQ multiplex PCR reads; one entry per CDR3 protein. This table holds over 100,000 distinct CDR3 sequences, 95% to 96% found once. The sample holds a few counts of this clonotype. Antigen unknown. Germline V gene lookup returns CDR1 SGHRS and CDR2 YFSETQ. CDR3 length: 14 amino acids. V was trimmed by 0 bases and J by 4 bases, leaving 10 bases between them.

This receptor was identified in a human donor with Susac syndrome. The sequenced sample was CD4+ T cells from PBMCs. The chain is built from TRBV5-1 and TRBJ1-1, with D unclear. The CDR3 DNA reads TGCGCCAGCAGCTTGGAACACTTGGGCACTGAAGCTTTCTTT. Amino acid sequence: CASSLEHLGTEAFF.